These 14 T cell receptor beta chains came from one sample sequenced in a study of cytomegalovirus exposure and HLA in healthy donors. It was with 60 Vbeta and 13 Jbeta primers that the PCR ran. Profiled with immunoSEQ multiplex PCR; TCRdb holds only in-frame clones, not every one. Of 85,000 to 120,000 clones in the sample, 70% to 75% were seen once. Material for sequencing was PBMCs. The receptors derive from a female donor in good health and CMV-seronegative.

The chain couples TRBV5-1 to TRBJ2-2, with 7 bases identical to TRBD2. V shed 3 bases and J 5 bases; nucleotides not matched to a gene: 4. CDR3 length: 14 residues. The germline CDR1 and CDR2 sequences are SGHRS and YFSETQ. This chain's CDR3 is CASSWASGTGELFF. As DNA, the CDR3 is TGCGCCAGCAGCTGGGCTAGCGGTACCGGGGAGCTGTTTTTT.

The genes are TRBV27 and TRBJ2-7, with a tentative D call TRBD2 (7 bases). The V and J ends lost 4 bases and 3 bases respectively, with 16 bases between them. CDR1 and CDR2 (germline): MNHEY, SMNVEV (reference sequence). The CDR3 is 15 amino acids. CDR3 protein: CASSWTGGLFYEQYF. In nucleotides, the CDR3 is TGTGCCAGCAGTTGGACGGGGGGCCTTTTCTACGAGCAGTACTTC.

The V and J genes are TRBV29-1 and TRBJ1-2, with 9 bases identical to TRBD1. The CDR3 loop spans 12 amino acids. The trim removed 5 bases at V and 3 bases at J, leaving 1 base unmatched. Germline lookup yields CDR1 SQVTM and CDR2 ANQGSEA. The CDR3 DNA reads TGCAGCGTTAGACAGGGGGACTATGGCTACACCTTC. Translating gives CSVRQGDYGYTF.

The chain is built from TRBV5-1 and TRBJ2-1, with D perhaps TRBD1 (6 bases). Germline loops: CDR1 SGHRS, CDR2 YFSETQ. The CDR3 totals 13 residues. Trimming stripped 4 bases from V and 6 bases from J, with 11 bases between. The CDR3 reads CASSIGQSNEQFF. CDR3 in DNA: TGCGCCAGCAGCATAGGACAGTCCAATGAGCAGTTCTTC. Complete variable domain (other parts from reference TRBV5-1 and TRBJ2-1): KAGVTQTPRYLIKTRGQQVTLSCSPISGHRSVSWYQQTPGQGLQFLFEYFSETQRNKGNFPGRFSGRQFSNSRSEMNVSTLELGDSALYLCASSIGQSNEQFFGPGTRLTVL.

V gene TRBV27 combines with J gene TRBJ2-7; 7 bases line up with TRBD2. The CDR3 covers 16 residues. CDR1 is MNHEY, CDR2 SMNVEV, per germline (reference sequence). The V gene end was trimmed by 0 bases and the J gene end by 6 bases; junction bases not matched to a gene: 11. The CDR3 DNA reads TGTGCCAGCAGTTTATCGGGAGGGACGTTTATCCTCGAGCAGTACTTC. Protein product: CASSLSGGTFILEQYF.

The CDR3 DNA reads TGTGCCAGCAGCCAACTAGCCAGCACAGATACGCAGTATTTT. It codes for CASSQLASTDTQYF. This chain joins TRBV4-2 and TRBJ2-3; D is perhaps TRBD2 (5 bases). From germline, CDR1 is LGHNA and CDR2 YNFKEQ. This CDR3 is built from 14 residues. Trimming took 2 bases from V and 0 from J, leaving 6 bases between them.

The rearrangement joins TRBV11-2 to TRBJ2-7, with 8 bases lining up with TRBD2. The ends lost 4 bases at V and 4 bases at J; junction bases unmatched: 9. The CDR3 totals 15 residues. Germline V CDR1 and CDR2: SGHAT, FQNNGV. CDR3 nucleotide sequence: TGTGCCAGCAGCTCTCTTAGCGGGACCAGATACGAGCAGTACTTC. Translation: CASSSLSGTRYEQYF.

The genes are TRBV18 and TRBJ2-7; maybe TRBD1 (6 bases). This CDR3 has 14 amino acids. V lost 0 bases and J lost 7, with 13 bases in between. Looked up from germline, CDR1 is KGHSH and CDR2 is LQKENI. In DNA, the CDR3 is TGTGCCAGCTCACCACCTCAGGGGTCGCGGGAGCAGTACTTC. It is translated as CASSPPQGSREQYF.

The genes are TRBV27 and TRBJ2-5, with a possible D match to TRBD2 (6 bases). This CDR3 is built from 15 residues. Trimming stripped 7 bases from V and 2 bases from J, with 17 bases between. Germline V gives CDR1 MNHEY, CDR2 SMNVEV (reference sequence). CDR3 amino acids: CASTKQGGVQETQYF. The CDR3 DNA reads TGTGCCAGCACTAAACAAGGAGGGGTTCAAGAGACCCAGTACTTC.

The rearrangement joins TRBV28 to TRBJ1-5; TRBD1 is a possible D gene (5 bases). The CDR3 covers 17 residues. Looked up from germline, CDR1 is MDHEN and CDR2 is SYDVKM. The V end lost 6 bases, the J end lost 0 bases, and 18 bases lay between the germline ends. DNA of the CDR3: TGTGCCAGCAGAGCCTGGGGGGACTTCGATAGCAATCAGCCCCAGCATTTT. Translated, it gives CASRAWGDFDSNQPQHF.

The chain joins TRBV4-2 to TRBJ1-4; D call uncertain. V gave up 1 base and J gave up 4 bases, with 16 bases separating them. Looked up from germline, CDR1 is LGHNA and CDR2 is YNFKEQ. CDR3 size: 17 residues. CDR3 in amino acids: CASSQGGGPRGNEKLFF. The CDR3, as DNA: TGTGCCAGCAGCCAAGGAGGAGGGCCCCGAGGTAATGAAAAACTGTTTTTT.

This clone was observed a handful of times. The chain links TRBV7-9 to TRBJ2-2; 11 bases are shared with TRBD2. The CDR3 totals 18 residues. Germline trimming cut 4 bases from V and 0 bases from J; bases unmatched to any gene: 7. CDR1 is SEHNR, CDR2 FQNEAQ, per germline (reference sequence). CDR3 amino acids: CASSSTRLAGSNTGELFF. CDR3 coding DNA: TGTGCCAGCAGCTCCACGCGACTAGCGGGGTCGAACACCGGGGAGCTGTTTTTT.

In its sample, this clone was seen a few times. This rearrangement joins TRBV6-5 to TRBJ2-3; 8 bases agree with TRBD2. J was trimmed by 3 bases and V by 8 bases; bases with no gene match: 7. The CDR3 runs to 14 residues. The germline V gene has CDR1 MNHEY and CDR2 SVGAGI. The CDR3 DNA reads TGTGCCAGCTGTACGCGCGGGAGGACAGATACGCAGTATTTT. Its translation is CASCTRGRTDTQYF.

As for this clone: Other DNA variants within this sample encode the same CDR3. This rearrangement joins TRBV11-2 to TRBJ2-7; weak D call: TRBD1 (5 bases). Germline lookup yields CDR1 SGHAT and CDR2 FQNNGV. The CDR3 consists of 13 residues. V was clipped by 1 base and J by 5 bases, with 9 bases between them. The CDR3 region has the DNA TGTGCCAGCAGCTTAGTTGGACAAAACGAGCAGTACTTC. Translated, it gives CASSLVGQNEQYF.